This passage covers 6 T cell receptor beta chains from one sample sequenced in a study of T cell responses to AZD1222 COVID-19 vaccine. Assay: immunoSEQ multiplex PCR; the TCRdb copy retains only in-frame clones and omits some. The table has more than 150,000 clones, about 90% seen once. This material consisted of peripheral blood, taken on day 0 of AZD1222 vaccination. The receptor source for this set is an adult in good health.

This chain uses TRBV30 with TRBJ2-7; D not certain. The ends were cut back, 2 bases at V and 0 bases at J, with 11 bases in the middle. Germline CDR1 and CDR2: GTSNPN and SVGIG (reference sequence). CDR3 length: 14 amino acids. The CDR3 sequence is CAWSHPGPSYEQYF. CDR3 DNA: TGTGCCTGGAGTCATCCGGGCCCCTCCTACGAGCAGTACTTC.

The chain couples TRBV3-1 (or the pseudogene TRBV3-2) to TRBJ1-2; D ambiguous. Germline CDR1 and CDR2: LGHDT and YNNKEL (reference sequence). This CDR3 contains 19 residues. V lost 2 bases, J lost 0 bases, and 22 bases lay in between. CDR3 in DNA: TGTGCCAGCAGCCAATTCTCATTGTTGGGCACGGACCCTAACTATGGCTACACCTTC. It is translated as CASSQFSLLGTDPNYGYTF.

In its sample, this clone was seen a few times. This chain links TRBV6-5 with TRBJ2-1; D is perhaps TRBD2 (6 bases). The germline CDR1 and CDR2 sequences are MNHEY and SVGAGI. This CDR3 is 14 amino acids long. V was cut by 6 bases and J by 3 bases, with 12 bases left in between. The CDR3 region is CASSIGSLYNEQFF. CDR3 nucleotides: TGTGCCAGCAGCATCGGGAGCCTCTACAATGAGCAGTTCTTC.

The chain couples TRBV27 to TRBJ2-7; the D call may be TRBD1 or TRBD2 (5 bases each). Deletions cut 2 bases from V and 3 bases from J, with 11 bases between. The CDR3 runs 14 residues. The V gene's germline CDR1 is MNHEY and CDR2 SMNVEV (reference sequence). The CDR3: CASSLARDDYEQYF. CDR3 bases: TGTGCCAGCAGTTTAGCCCGGGACGACTACGAGCAGTACTTC.

The V gene is TRBV18, the J gene TRBJ1-4, with 7 bases that match TRBD1. Germline V CDR1 and CDR2: KGHSH, LQKENI. The CDR3 contains 15 residues. The ends lost 6 bases at V and 4 bases at J; junction bases unmatched: 8. The CDR3 DNA reads TGTGCCAGCTCGCCAGGACAGGAATATAATGAAAAACTGTTTTTT. It codes for CASSPGQEYNEKLFF.

The V call is TRBV7-2, the J call TRBJ2-3; D might be TRBD2 (6 bases). From germline, CDR1 is SGHTA and CDR2 FQGNSA. V dropped 7 bases and J dropped 0 bases, with 11 bases sitting between them. This CDR3 region has 14 residues. The CDR3 sequence: CASTFSGSTDTQYF. CDR3 nucleotide sequence: TGTGCCAGCACCTTCAGCGGGAGCACAGATACGCAGTATTTT.